This is a list of T cell receptor beta chains from one sample in a study of graft-versus-host responses after intestinal transplantation. Some clones are missing from TCRdb's copy, which holds only in-frame ones; the method was immunoSEQ multiplex PCR. The repertoire holds approximately 76,000 clones, with over 75% as singletons. Their specific antigens are unknown. Material: unstimulated CD4+ T cells sorted from spleen or lymph node cells, obtained before transplant. These receptors came from a human donor who was the organ donor for an intestinal transplant. The CDR3 runs from the conserved cysteine through the conserved F or W. Fields, in order: D gene, clone size, V gene, J gene, CDR3 DNA, CDR3 protein. The D gene is left open where the match is weak. Expanded clones get a size class; other rows say once, few or many, or leave the size out.

D: TRBD1; size: NA; V: TRBV5-1; J: TRBJ2-2; DNA: TGCGCCAGCAAAGCCGGGACAGCCAACACCGGGGAGCTGTTTTTT; CDR3: CASKAGTANTGELFF
D: TRBD2; size: NA; V: TRBV9; J: TRBJ2-5; DNA: TGTGCCAGCAGCCTCGGGAGGGACGGATGGGGAGAGACCCAGTACTTC; CDR3: CASSLGRDGWGETQYF
D: TRBD1; size: once; V: TRBV5-1; J: TRBJ1-4; DNA: TGCGCCAGCAGCACCGGGACAGGGTTTTATGAAAAACTGTTTTTT; CDR3: CASSTGTGFYEKLFF
D: TRBD1; size: NA; V: TRBV9; J: TRBJ2-2; DNA: TGTGCCAGCAGCGCCCCTCCCGGGACAGGACGATCGGGCACCGGGGAGCTGTTTTTT; CDR3: CASSAPPGTGRSGTGELFF
D: NA; size: NA; V: TRBV6-1; J: TRBJ2-2; DNA: TGTGCCAGCTCCGACTGGGCCGGGGAGCTGTTTTTT; CDR3: CASSDWAGELFF
D: TRBD1; size: NA; V: TRBV5-6; J: TRBJ2-5; DNA: TGTGCCAGCAGCCTACCCCCCAGGGGGCGAGAGACCCAGTACTTC; CDR3: CASSLPPRGRETQYF
D: TRBD1; size: NA; V: TRBV2; J: TRBJ1-5; DNA: TGTGCCAGCAGTGAGGCAGGGGGTGGTCAGCCCCAGCATTTT; CDR3: CASSEAGGGQPQHF
D: NA; size: NA; V: TRBV19; J: TRBJ2-5; DNA: TGTGCCAGTAGTATTACACAGGCAAGGGAGACCCAGTACTTC; CDR3: CASSITQARETQYF
D: NA; size: NA; V: TRBV12-2; J: TRBJ2-1; DNA: TGTGCAAGTCGCACCGTAGCGGGGGGGGATCACAATGAGCAGTTCTTC; CDR3: CASRTVAGGDHNEQFF
D: TRBD1; size: NA; V: TRBV6-6; J: TRBJ1-2; DNA: TGTGCCAGCAGTTACCCGTTAGCCGGACAGGGTAATGGCTACACCTTC; CDR3: CASSYPLAGQGNGYTF